This TCR beta chain comes out of a study of T cell repertoires in cytomegalovirus infection. This clonotype was counted between two and nine times. Its antigen is unknown. TCRdb re-analysed the reads in MiXCR, keeping a single row per CDR3 protein. The data show 200,000 or so distinct CDR3 sequences, with 35% to 40% seen just once and over 45% held by the top ten. Deletions cut 0 bases from V and 2 bases from J, with 8 bases between. The CDR3 spans 15 residues. In germline, CDR1 is MNHNY, CDR2 SVGAGI (reference sequence). The sample in question was CD8+ T cells from cultured PBMCs, obtained from culture after CMV antigen stimulation. The clonotype originates from a human donor in good health (CMV status not recorded). Some clones in this sample may be carry-over from other donors' samples. The chain couples TRBV6-6 to TRBJ1-5; D is unresolved. The CDR3 is CASSYSSEGNQPQHF. DNA of the CDR3: TGTGCCAGCAGTTACTCGTCGGAGGGCAATCAGCCCCAGCATTTT.